This T cell receptor beta chain appears in the sequencing data of a study of T cells of healthy individuals. Each CDR3 protein gets one entry after TCRdb re-called the 5' RACE reads with MiXCR. The sample has about 100,000 distinct CDR3 sequences; approximately 15% are singletons. The ends were cut back, 3 bases at V and 6 bases at J, with 15 bases in the middle. The CDR3 is 15 amino acids. Germline V gene data show CDR1 as LGHNA and CDR2 as YSLEER. The chain employs TRBV4-3 and TRBJ2-1, with D possibly being TRBD1 or TRBD2 (6 bases each). The TCR comes from a human donor in good health. The DNA of the CDR3 is TGCGCCAGCAGCCATGGGGGGCGCGTTGGCAATGAGCAGTTCTTC. As protein: CASSHGGRVGNEQFF.